This entry is about one TCR beta chain. Its cognate antigen is unknown. TCRdb reanalysed the reads using MiXCR and keeps one entry per CDR3 protein. The sample lists under 150,000 distinct CDR3 sequences; approximately 9.2% were seen once. These data come from a study of T cell repertoires in cytomegalovirus infection. The study, taken as a whole, reports: CMV-specific HLA-C-restricted TCR beta clonotypes dominated the ex vivo response. Pooled public TCR beta family frequency picked out CMV carriers with the relevant HLA.

The CDR3 totals 13 residues. V was clipped by 4 bases and J by 6 bases; unmatched bases: 5. The germline CDR1 and CDR2 sequences are SNHLY and FYNNEI. The rearrangement links TRBV2 to TRBJ2-7; 8 positions agree with TRBD1. The sample comprised PBMCs. This sequence was found in a human donor in good health (CMV status not recorded). Some clones in this sample may be carry-over from other donors' samples. The CDR3 sequence is CASSGTGSPEQYF. In DNA, the CDR3 is TGTGCCAGCAGTGGGACAGGGTCCCCCGAGCAGTACTTC.